These 9 T cell receptor beta chains were sequenced from one sample in a study of tumor and adjacent non-tumor tissue in lung cancer. This sample's RNA came from whole unsorted tissue. Three rounds of nested PCR, following a modified ARM-PCR protocol, produced the TCRbeta library. TCRdb used MiXCR to reprocess the multiplex PCR reads, holding one entry per CDR3 protein. The table records 200,000 to 250,000 distinct CDR3 sequences, 71% of them present only once. Sequenced input: lung tumor tissue. These receptor sequences come from a man in his sixties with non-small cell lung cancer.

V gene TRBV11-1 combines with J gene TRBJ2-7; the D gene is possibly TRBD1 (6 bases). The CDR3 sequence is 14 residues long. V shed 5 bases and J shed 7 bases, with 18 bases lying between them. In germline, CDR1 is SGHAT, CDR2 FQDESV (reference sequence). The CDR3 reads CASSRSNTQGEQYF. CDR3 DNA sequence: TGTGCCAGCAGCCGGAGTAACACCCAGGGGGAGCAGTACTTC.

The V call is TRBV11-2, the J call TRBJ1-1; D remains ambiguous. Germline CDR1 and CDR2: SGHAT and FQNNGV. V gave up 7 bases and J gave up 7 bases, with 22 bases separating them. The CDR3 has 15 residues. The CDR3 region is CASTSGVAGYSEAFF. Here the CDR3 DNA reads TGTGCCAGCACTTCCGGAGTAGCCGGGTACAGTGAAGCTTTCTTT.

The table lists this clonotype with a few counts. This chain uses TRBV14 with TRBJ2-7, with D possibly called TRBD1 or TRBD2 (5 bases each). Trimming cost V 4 bases and J 3 bases, with 13 bases left between them. The germline gives CDR1 SGHDN, CDR2 FVKESK. The CDR3 loop spans 14 amino acids. For the CDR3, the DNA is TGTGCCAGCAGCCCGGGGCGCTTCAGCTACGAGCAGTACTTC. Protein sequence: CASSPGRFSYEQYF.

This clonotype appeared once. Its ends do not fully match the called genes, so a read error is possible. The genes are TRBV11-3 and TRBJ2-3; D ambiguous. Germline-derived CDR1 and CDR2 are SGHNT and YENEEA. This CDR3 has 15 amino acids. The chain's CDR3 is CTSSFVVGRTDTQYF. The DNA of the CDR3 is TGTACCAGCAGCTTCGTAGTGGGTCGCACAGATACGCAGTATTTT.

This rearrangement joins TRBV20-1 to TRBJ2-1; 14 nucleotides match TRBD2. The germline CDR1 and CDR2 sequences are DFQATT and SNEGSKA (reference sequence). With 3 bases clipped from V and 10 bases from J, the junction kept 11 bases outside the gene matches. CDR3 length equals 16 residues. The CDR3 here is CSARSATSGGAPEQFF. The CDR3 bases are TGCAGTGCTAGGTCCGCGACTAGCGGGGGGGCACCCGAGCAGTTCTTC.

Of note for this clonotype: Compared with germline, one end of the junction differs, possibly owing to a read error. The chain has TRBV12-3 or TRBV12-4 and TRBJ2-6; D might be TRBD2 (6 bases). The CDR3 is 17 amino acids. In nucleotides, the CDR3 is TGTGTCAGCACCCTAAGGGGTCTGCCGGGCGGGGCCAACGTCCTGTCTTTC. Translating gives CVSTLRGLPGGANVLSF.

This clonotype was seen repeatedly, ten times or more. The gene calls are TRBV29-1 and TRBJ2-3; weak D call: TRBD1 (5 bases). The V and J ends lost 4 bases and 6 bases respectively, with 11 bases between them. Germline V gene lookup returns CDR1 SQVTM and CDR2 ANQGSEA. This CDR3 is 12 amino acids long. DNA for the CDR3: TGCAGCGTTGTTAGGGGTCCCGATACGCAGTATTTT. Amino acid sequence: CSVVRGPDTQYF.

The chain employs TRBV6-2 or TRBV6-3 and TRBJ2-7, with a weak D call TRBD2 (5 bases). V dropped 11 bases and J dropped 4 bases, with 24 bases sitting between them. This CDR3 has 15 residues. The germline V gene encodes CDR1 MNHEY and CDR2 SVGEGT. This CDR3 is CAGTDPTTRRYEQYF. For the CDR3, the DNA is TGTGCCGGCACCGACCCGACTACCCGAAGGTACGAGCAGTACTTC.

This clonotype has just one count. This sequence joins TRBV7-9 and TRBJ2-5; D is uncertain. CDR3 size: 15 residues. The V and J ends lost 6 bases and 5 bases respectively, with 19 bases between them. Germline values: CDR1 SEHNR, CDR2 FQNEAQ (reference sequence). The CDR3 loop reads CASSSRRPPSETQYF. CDR3 nucleotide sequence: TGTGCCAGCAGTTCTCGGAGACCGCCTTCGGAGACCCAGTACTTC.